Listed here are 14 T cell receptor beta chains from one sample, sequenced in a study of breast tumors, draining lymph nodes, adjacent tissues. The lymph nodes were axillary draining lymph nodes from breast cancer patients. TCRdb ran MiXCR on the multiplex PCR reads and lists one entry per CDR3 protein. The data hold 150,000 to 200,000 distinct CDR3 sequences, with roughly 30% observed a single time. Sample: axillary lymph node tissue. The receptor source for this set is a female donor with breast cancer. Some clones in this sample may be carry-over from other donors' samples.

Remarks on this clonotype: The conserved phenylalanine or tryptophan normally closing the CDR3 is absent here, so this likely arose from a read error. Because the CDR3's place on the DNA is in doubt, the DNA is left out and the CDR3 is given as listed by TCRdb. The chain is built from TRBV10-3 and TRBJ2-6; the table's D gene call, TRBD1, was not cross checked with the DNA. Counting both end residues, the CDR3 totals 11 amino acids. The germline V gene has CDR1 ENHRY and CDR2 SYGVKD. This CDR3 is CAISEEGGLNT.

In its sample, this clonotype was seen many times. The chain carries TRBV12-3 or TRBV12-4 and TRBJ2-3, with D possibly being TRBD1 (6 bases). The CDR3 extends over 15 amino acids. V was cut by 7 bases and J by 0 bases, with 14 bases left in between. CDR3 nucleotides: TGTGCCAGCACCGAAAAAGGGGGAAGCACAGATACGCAGTATTTT. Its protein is CASTEKGGSTDTQYF.

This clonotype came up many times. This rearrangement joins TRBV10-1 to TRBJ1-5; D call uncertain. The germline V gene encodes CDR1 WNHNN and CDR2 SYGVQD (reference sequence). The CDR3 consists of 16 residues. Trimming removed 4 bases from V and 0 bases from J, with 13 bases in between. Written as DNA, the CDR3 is TGCGCCAGCAGTGCTGGAGTGGGCATTAGCAATCAGCCCCAGCATTTT. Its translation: CASSAGVGISNQPQHF.

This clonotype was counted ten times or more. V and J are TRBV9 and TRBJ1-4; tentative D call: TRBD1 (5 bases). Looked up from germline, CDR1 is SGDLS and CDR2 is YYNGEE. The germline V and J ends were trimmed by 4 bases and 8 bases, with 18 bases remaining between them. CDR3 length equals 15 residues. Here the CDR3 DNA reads TGTGCCAGCAGCCCTAGGGGTCCAGGAGACGAAAAACTGTTTTTT. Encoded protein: CASSPRGPGDEKLFF.

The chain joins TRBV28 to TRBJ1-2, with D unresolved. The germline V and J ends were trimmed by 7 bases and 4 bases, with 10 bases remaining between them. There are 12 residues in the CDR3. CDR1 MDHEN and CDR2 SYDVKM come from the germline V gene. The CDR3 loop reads CASTPRGYGYTF. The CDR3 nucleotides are TGTGCCAGCACTCCAAGAGGCTATGGCTACACCTTC.

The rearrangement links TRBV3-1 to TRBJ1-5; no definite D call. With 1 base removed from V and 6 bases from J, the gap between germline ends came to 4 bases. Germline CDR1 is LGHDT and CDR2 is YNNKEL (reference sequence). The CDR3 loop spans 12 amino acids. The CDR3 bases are TGTGCCAGCAGCCAAGGTTTTCAGCCCCAGCATTTT. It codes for CASSQGFQPQHF.

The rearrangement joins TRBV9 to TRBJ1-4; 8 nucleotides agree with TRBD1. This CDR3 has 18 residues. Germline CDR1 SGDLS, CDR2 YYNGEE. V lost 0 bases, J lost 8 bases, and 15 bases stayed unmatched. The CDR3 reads CASSVAGGSSTGGEKLFF. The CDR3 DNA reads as TGTGCCAGCAGCGTAGCTGGGGGTTCGAGCACAGGGGGGGAAAAACTGTTTTTT.

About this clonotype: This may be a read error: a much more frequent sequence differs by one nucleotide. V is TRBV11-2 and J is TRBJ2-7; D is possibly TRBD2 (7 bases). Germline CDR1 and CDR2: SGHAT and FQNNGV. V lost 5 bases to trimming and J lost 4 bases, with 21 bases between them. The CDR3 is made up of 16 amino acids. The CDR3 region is CASSIEPGRGAYEQYF. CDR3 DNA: TGTGCCAGCAGCATCGAGCCTGGACGGGGGGCTTACGAGCAGTACTTC.

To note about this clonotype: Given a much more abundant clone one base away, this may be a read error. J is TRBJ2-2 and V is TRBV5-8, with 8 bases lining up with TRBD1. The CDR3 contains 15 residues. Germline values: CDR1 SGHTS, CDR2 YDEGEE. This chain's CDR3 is CASNLDRENTGELFF. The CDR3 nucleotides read TGTGCCAGCAACTTGGACAGGGAAAACACCGGGGAGCTGTTTTTT.

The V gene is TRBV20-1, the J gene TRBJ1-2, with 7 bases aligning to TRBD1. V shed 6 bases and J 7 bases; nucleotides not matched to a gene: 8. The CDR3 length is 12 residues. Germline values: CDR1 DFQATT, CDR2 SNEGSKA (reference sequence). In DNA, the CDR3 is TGCAGTGCCCAGGGGGGATTCTGTGGCTACACCTTC. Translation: CSAQGGFCGYTF.

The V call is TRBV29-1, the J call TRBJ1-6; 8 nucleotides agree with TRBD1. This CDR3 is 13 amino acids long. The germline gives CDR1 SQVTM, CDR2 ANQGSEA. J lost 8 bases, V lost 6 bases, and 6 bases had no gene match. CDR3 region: CSVGSGGDSPLHF. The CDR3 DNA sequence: TGCAGCGTCGGGTCAGGGGGCGATTCACCCCTCCACTTT.

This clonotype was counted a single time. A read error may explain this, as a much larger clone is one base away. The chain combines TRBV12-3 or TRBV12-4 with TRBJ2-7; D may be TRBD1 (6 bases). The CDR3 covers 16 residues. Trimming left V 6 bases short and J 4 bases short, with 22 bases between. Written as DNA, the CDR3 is TGTGCCAGCAGGAGAACCTGGGGCAGGGGTCCTTACGAGCAGTACTTC. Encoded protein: CASRRTWGRGPYEQYF.

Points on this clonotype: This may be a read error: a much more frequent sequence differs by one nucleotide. CDR3 sequence: CASRVGGYSDQPQHF. DNA of the CDR3: TGTGCCTCACGAGTAGGCGGGTATAGCGATCAGCCCCAGCATTTT. J is TRBJ1-5 and V is TRBV19, with D uncertain. The CDR3 is made up of 15 amino acids. CDR1 is LNHDA and CDR2 is SQIVND in the germline V gene (reference sequence). Full variable domain (rest looked up from reference TRBV19 and TRBJ1-5): DGGITQSPKYLFRKEGQNVTLSCEQNLNHDAMYWYRQDPGQGLRLIYYSQIVNDFQKGDIAEGYSVSREKKESFPLTVTSAQKNPTAFYLCASRVGGYSDQPQHFGDGTRLSIL.

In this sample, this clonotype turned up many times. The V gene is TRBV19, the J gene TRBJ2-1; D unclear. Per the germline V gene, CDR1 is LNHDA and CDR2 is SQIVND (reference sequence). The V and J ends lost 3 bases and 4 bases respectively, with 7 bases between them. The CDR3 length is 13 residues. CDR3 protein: CASSISAYNEQFF. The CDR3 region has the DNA TGTGCCAGTAGTATTAGTGCGTACAATGAGCAGTTCTTC.